This T cell receptor (beta chain) was captured in a study of cytomegalovirus exposure and HLA in healthy donors. Study findings and constraints: A highly shared variant cluster was judged a likely technical artifact. TCR beta V- and J-gene trimming was later associated with a missense DCLRE1C variant.

CDR1 is MNHEY, CDR2 SMNVEV, per germline (reference sequence). The CDR3 spans 14 residues. V was trimmed by 6 bases and J by 0 bases, leaving 12 bases between them. About this clone: Its antigen is currently unknown.

The study ran its PCR with 60 Vbeta and 13 Jbeta primers. Libraries were prepared by immunoSEQ multiplex PCR; TCRdb keeps only in-frame clonotypes and omits some of them. The sample records about 150,000 clones, around 82% being singletons. The source is a woman aged 45-65 years in good health and CMV-seropositive. The genes are TRBV27 and TRBJ2-7; D may be TRBD1 (5 bases). The source material was PBMCs. The CDR3 DNA follows: TGTGCCAGCAGAGACAGTCCGAGCTCCTACGAGCAGTACTTC. This translates into CASRDSPSSYEQYF.